This T cell receptor (beta chain) is drawn from a study of T cell changes during pregnancy in multiple sclerosis. Sequencing used immunoSEQ multiplex PCR; TCRdb keeps in-frame clones, though not all of them. This table holds about 50,000 clones, 80% to 95% found once. The CDR3 consists of 14 residues. CDR1 SGHDT and CDR2 YYEEEE come from the germline V gene. With 4 bases removed from V and 4 bases from J, the gap between germline ends came to 14 bases. The sequence was collected from a female donor with multiple sclerosis, enrolled in a pregnancy study. The specimen comprised CD4+ T cells from peripheral blood mononuclear cells, sampled after pregnancy. The chain carries TRBV5-6 and TRBJ1-1; D gene uncertain. CDR3 DNA: TGTGCCAGCAGCGTTAGACTGGCTCCCACTGAAGCTTTCTTT. This gives the protein CASSVRLAPTEAFF.